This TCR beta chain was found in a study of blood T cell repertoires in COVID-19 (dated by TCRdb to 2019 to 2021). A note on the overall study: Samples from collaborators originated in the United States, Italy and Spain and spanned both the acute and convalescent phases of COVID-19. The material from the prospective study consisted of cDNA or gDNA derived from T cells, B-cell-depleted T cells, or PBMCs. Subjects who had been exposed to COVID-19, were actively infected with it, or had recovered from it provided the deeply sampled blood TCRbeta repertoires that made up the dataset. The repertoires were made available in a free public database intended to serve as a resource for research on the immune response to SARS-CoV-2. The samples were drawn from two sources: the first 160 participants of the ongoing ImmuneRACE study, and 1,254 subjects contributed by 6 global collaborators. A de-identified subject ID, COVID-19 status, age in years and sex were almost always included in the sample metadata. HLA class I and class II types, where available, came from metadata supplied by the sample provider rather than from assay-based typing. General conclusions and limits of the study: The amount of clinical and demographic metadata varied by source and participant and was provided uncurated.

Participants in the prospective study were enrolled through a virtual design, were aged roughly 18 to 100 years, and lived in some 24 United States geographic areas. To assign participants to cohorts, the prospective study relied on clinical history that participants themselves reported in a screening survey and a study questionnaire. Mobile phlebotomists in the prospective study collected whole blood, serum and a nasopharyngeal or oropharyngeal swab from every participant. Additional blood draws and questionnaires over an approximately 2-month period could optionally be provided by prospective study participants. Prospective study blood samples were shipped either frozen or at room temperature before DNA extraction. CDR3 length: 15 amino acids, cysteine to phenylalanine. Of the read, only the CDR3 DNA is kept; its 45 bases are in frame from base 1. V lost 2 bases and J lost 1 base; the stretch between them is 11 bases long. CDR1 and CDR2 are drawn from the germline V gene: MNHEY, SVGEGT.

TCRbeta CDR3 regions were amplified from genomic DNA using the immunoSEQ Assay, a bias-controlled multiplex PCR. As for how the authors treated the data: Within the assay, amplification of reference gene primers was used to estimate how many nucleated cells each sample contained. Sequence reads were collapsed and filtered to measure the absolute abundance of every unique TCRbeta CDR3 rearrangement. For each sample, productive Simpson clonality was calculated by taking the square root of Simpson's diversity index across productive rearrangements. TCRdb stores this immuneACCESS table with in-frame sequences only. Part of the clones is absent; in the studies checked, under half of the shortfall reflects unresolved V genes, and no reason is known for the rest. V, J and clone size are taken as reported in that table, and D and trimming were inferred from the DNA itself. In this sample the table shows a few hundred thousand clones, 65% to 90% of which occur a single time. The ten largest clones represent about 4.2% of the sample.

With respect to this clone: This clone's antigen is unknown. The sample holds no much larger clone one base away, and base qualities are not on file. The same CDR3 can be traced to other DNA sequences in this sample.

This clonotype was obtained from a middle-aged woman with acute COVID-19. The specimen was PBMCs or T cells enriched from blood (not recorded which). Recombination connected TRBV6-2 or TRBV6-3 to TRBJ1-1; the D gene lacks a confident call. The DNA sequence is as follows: TGTGCCAGCAGTTACGGAGGAACCGGGAACACTGAAGCTTTCTTT. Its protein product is CASSYGGTGNTEAFF.